One and the same sample provided the 5 T cell receptor beta chains below, sequenced in a study of shared clonotypes between healthy human individuals. Repertoires were generated with immunoSEQ multiplex PCR, while TCRdb's copy carries only in-frame clones and drops some. Of over 2,000,000 clones listed, roughly 95% are singletons. CD45RO-negative, CCR7-positively selected cells formed the naive CD8 fraction, excluding terminally differentiated effector memory CD45RA+ cells. The sequenced sample was naive CD8+ T cells from PBMCs. These receptors came from a man between 18 and 35 years old in good health. Some clones in this sample may be carry-over from other donors' samples.

Concerning this clone: This same CDR3 is encoded by further DNA sequences in the sample. The V and J genes are TRBV29-1 and TRBJ2-7; TRBD2 matches at 13 bases. Germline values: CDR1 SQVTM, CDR2 ANQGSEA. V shed 6 bases and J 7 bases; nucleotides not matched to a gene: 9. CDR3 length: 14 residues. CDR3: CSVVGLAGVDEQYF. The CDR3 bases are TGCAGCGTCGTTGGACTAGCGGGAGTAGATGAGCAGTACTTC.

CDR3 nucleotides: TGTGCCAGCACCTCGGGGACTAGCGACTATGAGCAGTTCTTC. Protein product: CASTSGTSDYEQFF. The gene calls are TRBV7-2 and TRBJ2-1, with 10 bases identical to TRBD2. The CDR3 has 14 amino acids. Trimming removed 7 bases from V and 8 bases from J; junction bases left unmatched: 8. The germline V gene has CDR1 SGHTA and CDR2 FQGNSA.

V is TRBV7-9 and J is TRBJ2-7; unclear D gene. CDR1 SEHNR and CDR2 FQNEAQ come from the germline V gene (reference sequence). V dropped 5 bases and J dropped 4 bases, with 15 bases sitting between them. The CDR3 runs 14 residues. The CDR3, as DNA: TGTGCCAGCAGCCCCCTTGAGACTGGTTACGAGCAGTACTTC. Protein: CASSPLETGYEQYF.

As concerns this clone: This sample includes further DNA sequences coding for the same CDR3. The chain couples TRBV7-9 to TRBJ1-1; D is uncertain. Trimming took off 5 bases at V and 0 bases at J, with 7 bases between the two ends. The germline CDR1 and CDR2 sequences are SEHNR and FQNEAQ (reference sequence). The CDR3 is 13 residues long. As DNA, the CDR3 is TGTGCCAGCAGCCCCGGTCTGAACACTGAAGCTTTCTTT. Its protein product is CASSPGLNTEAFF. Drawing the rest from reference TRBV7-9 and TRBJ1-1, the complete variable domain is DTGVSQNPRHKITKRGQNVTFRCDPISEHNRLYWYRQTLGQGPEFLTYFQNEAQLEKSRLLSDRFSAERPKGSFSTLEIQRTEQGDSAMYLCASSPGLNTEAFFGQGTRLTVV.

V is TRBV10-2 and J is TRBJ1-2, with a weak D call TRBD1 (6 bases). The germline V gene encodes CDR1 WSHSY and CDR2 SAAADI. The CDR3 has 13 amino acids. With 5 bases removed from V and 3 bases from J, the gap between germline ends came to 10 bases. The CDR3: CASSPGQHYGYTF. DNA for the CDR3: TGCGCCAGCAGTCCCGGACAGCACTATGGCTACACCTTC.